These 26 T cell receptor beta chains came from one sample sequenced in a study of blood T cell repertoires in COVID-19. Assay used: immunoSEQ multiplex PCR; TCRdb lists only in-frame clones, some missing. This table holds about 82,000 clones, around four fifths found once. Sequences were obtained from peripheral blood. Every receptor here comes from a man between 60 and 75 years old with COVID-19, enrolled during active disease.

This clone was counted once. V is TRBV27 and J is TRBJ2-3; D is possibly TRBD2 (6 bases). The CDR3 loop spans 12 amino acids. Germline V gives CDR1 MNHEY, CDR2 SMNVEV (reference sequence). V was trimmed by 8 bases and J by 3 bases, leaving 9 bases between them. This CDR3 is CASLGGTDTQYF. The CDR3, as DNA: TGTGCCAGCCTGGGGGGAACAGATACGCAGTATTTT.

The CDR3 is CASRPSGGADTQYF. CDR3 DNA sequence: TGTGCCAGCAGACCTAGCGGGGGGGCGGATACGCAGTATTTT. This chain uses TRBV7-2 with TRBJ2-3, with 12 positions matching TRBD2. The germline V gene encodes CDR1 SGHTA and CDR2 FQGNSA. Trimming cost V 6 bases and J 6 bases; bases outside gene matches: 4. The CDR3 has 14 amino acids.

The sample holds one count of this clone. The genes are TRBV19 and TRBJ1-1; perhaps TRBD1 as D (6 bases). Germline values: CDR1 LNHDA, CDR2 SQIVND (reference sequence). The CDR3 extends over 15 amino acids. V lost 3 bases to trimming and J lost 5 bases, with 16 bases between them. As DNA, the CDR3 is TGTGCCAGTAGTATGGGGCGGGGGCGAGAAACTGAAGCTTTCTTT. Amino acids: CASSMGRGRETEAFF.

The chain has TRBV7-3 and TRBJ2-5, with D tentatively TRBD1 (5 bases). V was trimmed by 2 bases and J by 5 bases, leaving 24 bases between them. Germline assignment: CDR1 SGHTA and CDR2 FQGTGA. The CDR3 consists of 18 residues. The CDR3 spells CASSLLGGAPGDSETQYF. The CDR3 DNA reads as TGTGCCAGCAGCTTACTAGGTGGGGCCCCCGGAGATTCCGAGACCCAGTACTTC.

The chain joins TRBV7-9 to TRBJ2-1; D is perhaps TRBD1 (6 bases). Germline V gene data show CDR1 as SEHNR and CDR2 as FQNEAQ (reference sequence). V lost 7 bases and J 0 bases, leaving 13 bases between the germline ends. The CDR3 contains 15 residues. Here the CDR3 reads CASKRGGVSYNEQFF. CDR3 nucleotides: TGTGCCAGCAAAAGAGGGGGTGTCTCCTACAATGAGCAGTTCTTC.

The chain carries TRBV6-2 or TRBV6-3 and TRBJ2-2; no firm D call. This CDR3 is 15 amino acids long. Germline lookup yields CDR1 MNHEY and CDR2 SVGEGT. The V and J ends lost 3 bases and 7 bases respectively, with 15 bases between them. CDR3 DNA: TGTGCCAGCAGTTATACGAGCGTCGTATTCGGGGAGCTGTTTTTT. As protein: CASSYTSVVFGELFF.

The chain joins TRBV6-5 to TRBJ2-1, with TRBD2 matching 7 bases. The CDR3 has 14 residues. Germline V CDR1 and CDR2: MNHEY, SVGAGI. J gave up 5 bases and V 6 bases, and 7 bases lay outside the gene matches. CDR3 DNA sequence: TGTGCCAGCAGCAGGGCTAGCGGCCACAATGAGCAGTTCTTC. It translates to CASSRASGHNEQFF.

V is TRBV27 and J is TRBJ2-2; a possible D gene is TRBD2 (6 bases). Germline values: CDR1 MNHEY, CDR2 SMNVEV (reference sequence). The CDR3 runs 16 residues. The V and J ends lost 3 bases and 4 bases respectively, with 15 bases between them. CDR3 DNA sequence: TGTGCCAGCAGTTTTTTTGTCTACGGGGGCACCGGGGAGCTGTTTTTT. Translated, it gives CASSFFVYGGTGELFF.

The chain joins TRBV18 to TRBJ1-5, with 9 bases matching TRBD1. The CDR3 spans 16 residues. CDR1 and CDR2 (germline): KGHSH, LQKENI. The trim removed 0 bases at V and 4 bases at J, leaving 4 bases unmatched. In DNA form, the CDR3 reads TGTGCCAGCTCACCACCTAGGGACAGGGCAAATCAGCCCCAGCATTTT. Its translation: CASSPPRDRANQPQHF.

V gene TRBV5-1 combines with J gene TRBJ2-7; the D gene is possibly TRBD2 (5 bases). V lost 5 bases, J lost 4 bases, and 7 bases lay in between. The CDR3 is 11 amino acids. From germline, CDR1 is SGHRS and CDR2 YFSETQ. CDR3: CASSGGYEQYF. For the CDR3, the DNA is TGCGCCAGCAGTGGAGGTTACGAGCAGTACTTC.

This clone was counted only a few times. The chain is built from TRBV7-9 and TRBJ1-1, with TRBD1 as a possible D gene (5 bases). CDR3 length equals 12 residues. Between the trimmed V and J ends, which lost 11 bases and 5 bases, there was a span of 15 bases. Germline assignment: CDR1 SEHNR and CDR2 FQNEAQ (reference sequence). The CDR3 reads CAGRGLGTEAFF. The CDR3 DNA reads TGTGCCGGAAGGGGATTGGGAACTGAAGCTTTCTTT. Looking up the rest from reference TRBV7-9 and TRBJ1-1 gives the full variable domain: DTGVSQNPRHKITKRGQNVTFRCDPISEHNRLYWYRQTLGQGPEFLTYFQNEAQLEKSRLLSDRFSAERPKGSFSTLEIQRTEQGDSAMYLCAGRGLGTEAFFGQGTRLTVV.

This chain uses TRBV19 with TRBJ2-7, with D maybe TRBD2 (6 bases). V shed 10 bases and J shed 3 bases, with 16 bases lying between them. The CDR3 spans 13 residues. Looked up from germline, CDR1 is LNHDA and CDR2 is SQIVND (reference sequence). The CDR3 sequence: CATSPFGGYEQYF. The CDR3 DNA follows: TGTGCCACCTCCCCTTTCGGGGGCTACGAGCAGTACTTC.

CDR3 loop: CASSLGGQRNYGYTF. The CDR3 nucleotides are TGTGCCAGCAGCTTGGGGGGACAGAGGAACTATGGCTACACCTTC. J is TRBJ1-2 and V is TRBV5-6; 7 bases map to TRBD1. Germline V gene lookup returns CDR1 SGHDT and CDR2 YYEEEE. V shed 0 bases and J 2 bases; nucleotides not matched to a gene: 4. This CDR3 comprises 15 residues.

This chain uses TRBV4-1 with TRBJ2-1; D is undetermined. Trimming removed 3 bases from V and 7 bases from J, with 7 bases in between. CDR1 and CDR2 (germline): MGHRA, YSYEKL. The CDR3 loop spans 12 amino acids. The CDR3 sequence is CASSHHRNEQFF. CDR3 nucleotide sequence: TGCGCCAGCAGCCACCACAGAAATGAGCAGTTCTTC.

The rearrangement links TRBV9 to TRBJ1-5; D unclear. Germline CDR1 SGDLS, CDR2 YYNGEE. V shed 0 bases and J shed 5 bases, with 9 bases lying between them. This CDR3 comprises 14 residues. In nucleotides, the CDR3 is TGTGCCAGCAGCGTAGGGCAGATGGATCAGCCCCAGCATTTT. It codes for CASSVGQMDQPQHF.

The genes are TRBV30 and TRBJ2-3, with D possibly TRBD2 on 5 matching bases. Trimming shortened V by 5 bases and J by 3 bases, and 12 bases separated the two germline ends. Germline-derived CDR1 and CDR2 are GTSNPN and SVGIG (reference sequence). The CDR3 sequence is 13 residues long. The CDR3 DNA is TGTGCCTGGTCCGGGGTCCTAACAGATACGCAGTATTTT. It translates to CAWSGVLTDTQYF.

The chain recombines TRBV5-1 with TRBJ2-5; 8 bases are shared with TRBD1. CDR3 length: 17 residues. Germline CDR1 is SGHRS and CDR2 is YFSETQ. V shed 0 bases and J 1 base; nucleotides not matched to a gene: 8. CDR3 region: CASSLEGTGVLQETQYF. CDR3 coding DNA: TGCGCCAGCAGCTTGGAGGGGACAGGAGTACTCCAAGAGACCCAGTACTTC. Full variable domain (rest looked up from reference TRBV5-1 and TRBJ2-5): KAGVTQTPRYLIKTRGQQVTLSCSPISGHRSVSWYQQTPGQGLQFLFEYFSETQRNKGNFPGRFSGRQFSNSRSEMNVSTLELGDSALYLCASSLEGTGVLQETQYFGPGTRLLVL.

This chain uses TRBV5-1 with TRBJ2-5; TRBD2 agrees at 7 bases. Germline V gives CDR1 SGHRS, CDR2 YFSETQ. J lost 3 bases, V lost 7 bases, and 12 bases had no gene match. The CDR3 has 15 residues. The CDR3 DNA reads TGCGCCAGCTTCCTAGGGAGGGGCGCGGAAGAGACCCAGTACTTC. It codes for CASFLGRGAEETQYF.

This CDR3 reads CSVASAGIEQYF. CDR3 nucleotide sequence: TGCAGCGTTGCTTCGGCGGGGATCGAGCAGTACTTC. The V gene is TRBV29-1, the J gene TRBJ2-7, with D maybe TRBD2 (6 bases). Trimming stripped 4 bases from V and 6 bases from J, with 13 bases between. The germline CDR1 and CDR2 sequences are SQVTM and ANQGSEA. CDR3 length: 12 residues.

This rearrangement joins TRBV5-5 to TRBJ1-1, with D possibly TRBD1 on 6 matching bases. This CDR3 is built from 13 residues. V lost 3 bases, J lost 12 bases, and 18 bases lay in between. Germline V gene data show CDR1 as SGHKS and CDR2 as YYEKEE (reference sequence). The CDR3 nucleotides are TGTGCCAGCAGCTCGCAGGGGCTTCTGGTGTCTTTCTTT. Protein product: CASSSQGLLVSFF.

Written as DNA, the CDR3 is TGTGCCAGCAGTTTTTTTGGCGGAGTCCCTACCGAGCAGTACTTC. This codes for CASSFFGGVPTEQYF. The chain is built from TRBV6-2 or TRBV6-3 and TRBJ2-7; D not certain. V was cut by 4 bases and J by 6 bases, with 19 bases left in between. The CDR3 is 15 amino acids. CDR1 is MNHEY, CDR2 SVGEGT, per germline.

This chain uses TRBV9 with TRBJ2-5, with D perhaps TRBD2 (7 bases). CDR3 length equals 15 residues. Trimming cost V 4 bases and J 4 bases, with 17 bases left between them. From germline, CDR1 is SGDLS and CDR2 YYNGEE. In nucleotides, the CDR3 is TGTGCCAGCAGCTTGGGCCCCCGGGGGGCAGAGACCCAGTACTTC. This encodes CASSLGPRGAETQYF.

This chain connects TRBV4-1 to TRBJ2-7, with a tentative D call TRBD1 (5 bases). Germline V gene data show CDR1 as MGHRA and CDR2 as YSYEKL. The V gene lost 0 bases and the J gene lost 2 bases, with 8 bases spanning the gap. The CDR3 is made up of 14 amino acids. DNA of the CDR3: TGCGCCAGCAGCCAAGAGGACAATACCTACGAGCAGTACTTC. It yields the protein CASSQEDNTYEQYF.

The CDR3 here is CASSLEGLDEDTQYF. In DNA, the CDR3 is TGTGCCAGCAGCTTAGAGGGACTAGACGAAGATACGCAGTATTTT. The rearrangement joins TRBV11-3 to TRBJ2-3, with 8 bases fitting TRBD2. J gave up 5 bases and V 0 bases, and 4 bases lay outside the gene matches. This CDR3 spans 15 amino acids. Germline V gene sequence: CDR1 SGHNT, CDR2 YENEEA.

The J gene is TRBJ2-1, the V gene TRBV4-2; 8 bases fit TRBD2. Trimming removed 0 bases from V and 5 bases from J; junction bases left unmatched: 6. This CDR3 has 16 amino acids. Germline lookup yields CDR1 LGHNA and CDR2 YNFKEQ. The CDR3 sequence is CASSQDVAGRDNEQFF. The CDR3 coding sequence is TGTGCCAGCAGCCAAGATGTCGCCGGGAGGGACAATGAGCAGTTCTTC.

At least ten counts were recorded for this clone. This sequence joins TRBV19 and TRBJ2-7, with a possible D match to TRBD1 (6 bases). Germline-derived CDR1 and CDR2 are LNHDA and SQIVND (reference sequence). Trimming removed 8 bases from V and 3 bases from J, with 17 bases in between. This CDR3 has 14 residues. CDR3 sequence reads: CASRAQGAGYEQYF. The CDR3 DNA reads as TGTGCCAGTCGCGCACAGGGCGCTGGCTACGAGCAGTACTTC.